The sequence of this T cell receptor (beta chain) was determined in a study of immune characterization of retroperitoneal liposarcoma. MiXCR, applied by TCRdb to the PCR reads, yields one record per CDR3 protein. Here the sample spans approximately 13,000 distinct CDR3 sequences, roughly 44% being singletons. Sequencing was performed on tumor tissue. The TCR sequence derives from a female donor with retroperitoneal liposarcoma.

The CDR3 region is CAASPRSPPYEQYF. The CDR3 region has the DNA TGTGCCGCCAGCCCACGGAGTCCACCCTACGAGCAGTACTTC. The genes are TRBV6-2 or TRBV6-3 and TRBJ2-7; D gene ambiguous. The CDR3 runs 14 residues. Germline loops: CDR1 MNHEY, CDR2 SVGEGT. The V and J ends lost 11 bases and 2 bases respectively, with 19 bases between them.